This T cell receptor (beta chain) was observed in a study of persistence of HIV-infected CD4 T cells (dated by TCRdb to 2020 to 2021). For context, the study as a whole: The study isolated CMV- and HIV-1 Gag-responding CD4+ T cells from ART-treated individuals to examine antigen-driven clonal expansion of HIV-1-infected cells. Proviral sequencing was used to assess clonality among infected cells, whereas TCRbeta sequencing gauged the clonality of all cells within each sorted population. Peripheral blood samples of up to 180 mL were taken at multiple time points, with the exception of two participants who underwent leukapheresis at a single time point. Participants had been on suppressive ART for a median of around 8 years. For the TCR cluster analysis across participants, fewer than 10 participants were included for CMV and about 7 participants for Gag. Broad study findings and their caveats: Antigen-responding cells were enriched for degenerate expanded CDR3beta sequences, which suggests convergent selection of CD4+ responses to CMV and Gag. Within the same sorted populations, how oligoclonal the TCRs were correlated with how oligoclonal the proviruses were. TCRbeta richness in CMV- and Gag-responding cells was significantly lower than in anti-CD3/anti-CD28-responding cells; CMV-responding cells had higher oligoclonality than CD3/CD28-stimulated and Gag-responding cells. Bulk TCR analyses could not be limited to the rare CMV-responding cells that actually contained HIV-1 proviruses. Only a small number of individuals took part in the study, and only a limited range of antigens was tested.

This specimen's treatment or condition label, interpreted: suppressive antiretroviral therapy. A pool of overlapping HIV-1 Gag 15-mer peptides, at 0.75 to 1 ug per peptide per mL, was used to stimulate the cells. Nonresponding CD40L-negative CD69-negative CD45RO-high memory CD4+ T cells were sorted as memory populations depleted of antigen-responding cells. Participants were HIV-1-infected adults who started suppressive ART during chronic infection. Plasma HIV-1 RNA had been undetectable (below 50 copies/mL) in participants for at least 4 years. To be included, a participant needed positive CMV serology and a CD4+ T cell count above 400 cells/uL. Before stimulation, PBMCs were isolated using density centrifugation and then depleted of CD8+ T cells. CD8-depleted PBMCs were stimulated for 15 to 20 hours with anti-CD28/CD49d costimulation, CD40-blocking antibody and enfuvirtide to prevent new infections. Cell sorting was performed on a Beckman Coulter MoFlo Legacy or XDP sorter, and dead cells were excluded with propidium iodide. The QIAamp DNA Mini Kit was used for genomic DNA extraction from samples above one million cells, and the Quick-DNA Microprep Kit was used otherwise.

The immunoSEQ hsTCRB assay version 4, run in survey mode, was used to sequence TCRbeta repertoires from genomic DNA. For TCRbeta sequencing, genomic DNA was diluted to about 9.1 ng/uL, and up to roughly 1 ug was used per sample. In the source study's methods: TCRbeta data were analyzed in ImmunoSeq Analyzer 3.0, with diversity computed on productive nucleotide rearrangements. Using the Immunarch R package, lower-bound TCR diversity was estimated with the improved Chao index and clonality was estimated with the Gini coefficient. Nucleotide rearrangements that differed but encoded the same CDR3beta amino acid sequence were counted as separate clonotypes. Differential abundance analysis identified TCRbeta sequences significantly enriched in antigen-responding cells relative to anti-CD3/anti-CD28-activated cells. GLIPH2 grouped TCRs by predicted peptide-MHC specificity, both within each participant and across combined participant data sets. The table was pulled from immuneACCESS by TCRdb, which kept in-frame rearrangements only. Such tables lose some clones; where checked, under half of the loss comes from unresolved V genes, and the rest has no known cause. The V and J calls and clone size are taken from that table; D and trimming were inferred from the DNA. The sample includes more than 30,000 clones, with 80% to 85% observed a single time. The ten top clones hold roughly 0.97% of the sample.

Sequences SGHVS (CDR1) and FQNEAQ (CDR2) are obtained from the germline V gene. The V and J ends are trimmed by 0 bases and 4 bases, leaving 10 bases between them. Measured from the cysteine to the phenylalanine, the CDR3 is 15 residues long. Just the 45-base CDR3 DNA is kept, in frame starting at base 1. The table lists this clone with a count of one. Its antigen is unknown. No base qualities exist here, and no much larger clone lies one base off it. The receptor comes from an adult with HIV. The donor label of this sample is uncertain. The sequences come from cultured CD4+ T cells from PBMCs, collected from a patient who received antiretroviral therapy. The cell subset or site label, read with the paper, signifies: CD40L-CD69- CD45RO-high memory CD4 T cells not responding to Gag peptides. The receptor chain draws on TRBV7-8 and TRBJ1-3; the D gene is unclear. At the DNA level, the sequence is TGTGCCAGCAGCTTAGCATCAGGAGCAGGAAACACCATATATTTT. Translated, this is CASSLASGAGNTIYF. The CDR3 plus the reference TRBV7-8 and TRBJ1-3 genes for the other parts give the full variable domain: GAGVSQSPRYKVAKRGQDVALRCDPISGHVSLFWYQQALGQGPEFLTYFQNEAQLDKSGLPSDRFFAERPEGSVSTLKIQRTQQEDSAVYLCASSLASGAGNTIYFGEGSWLTVV.